This TCR beta chain was captured by sequencing in a study of beta chain features in type 1 diabetes (dated by TCRdb to the late 2010s). Background for the entire study: Mean age, gender distribution, total cell number and subset yield were not different between patients and healthy donors. The study compared TCRB repertoires of sorted circulating CD4+ T cell subsets between recently diagnosed type 1 diabetes patients and matched healthy donors. A total of about 100 million sorted cells were examined across all samples, and RNA yield correlated strongly with the number of cells per subset. Regulatory and stem cell-like memory subsets were obtained from only 8 patients and roughly 8 healthy donors, while naive and central memory subsets were obtained from all 30 or so donors. Paper-wide results and their limitations: At VDJ recombination sites, patients with type 1 diabetes made fewer insertions and deleted more nucleotides, a pattern implying thymic rearrangement abnormalities. Because cDNA rather than genomic DNA was sequenced, highly expressing activated cells could have been over-represented, although no difference in activation and CD3 levels was found between groups. A moderate but significant shortening of TCRB CDR3 length was observed in type 1 diabetes patients in all four CD4+ subsets. Because small numbers of individuals were included in the HLA sub-analyses, any influence of HLA type on TCRB rearrangement was left unresolved. Shorter templates might have been favored by PCR, but patient and control samples were amplified and corrected together, so both groups would have been affected equally by any skew. The naive, central memory and regulatory TCRB repertoires appeared to resemble one another more closely among patients than among healthy donors.

Details on this clone: Its antigen is not yet known. No quality values exist for individual bases; no much larger clone is one base distant.

All of the isolated RNA was reverse transcribed with the High Capacity cDNA Reverse Transcription Kit, so expressed TCRB transcripts were sequenced. Deep immunoSEQ sequencing was applied to naive, central memory and regulatory T cell samples, giving an average of roughly 3.5 million total reads per sample. Sorted cells were lysed in RLT buffer and RNA was extracted with DNase-treated RNeasy Micro or Mini kits, depending on cell number. Each cell subset was processed separately to prevent cross-contamination, with patient and healthy donor samples processed together. TCRB sequences were amplified from cDNA with the immunoSEQ multiplex PCR, producing 87-bp fragments spanning the CDR3 region. Sequencing of the amplicons was performed on the Illumina HiSeq platform. In the source study's methods: Synthetic template baselines were used to correct PCR bias computationally, reads within Hamming distance 2 were collapsed together, and singletons that could not be merged were discarded. Reads were aligned against IMGT to assign V, D and J genes, CDR3 length and insertions or deletions at six rearrangement sites. Clonotype counts were normalized to sorted cell number within each subset before computing true diversity and Gini coefficients with the tcR R package. Repertoire sharing was quantified using the overlap coefficient calculated on TCRB nucleotide sequences. As a proxy for the pre-selection repertoire, out-of-frame TCRB sequences from naive cells were analyzed. Imported from immuneACCESS, the table was reduced by TCRdb to in-frame sequences with V and J called. These copies leave out some clones; in studies compared against another copy, an unresolved V gene accounts for under half, and the cause of the remainder is not known. The V and J calls and the clone size are those of that table, but D and trimming were determined from the DNA. This sample has nearly 250,000 clones in its table, and about 63% of those were observed once. About 0.05% of the sample rests with the top ten.

Each donor gave one peripheral blood draw, roughly 110 mL on average, collected into heparinised tubes. A BD FACSAria II was used to sort naive, central memory, regulatory and stem cell-like memory CD4+ T cells with a panel that included CD45RO, CCR7, CD25, CD127, CD95 and CD27. A purity above 98% was achieved for all sorted populations. Right away, PBMCs were isolated by Lymphoprep density gradient centrifugation and were stained directly, with no culture step. So that batch effects would be minimized, each experiment stained and sorted samples in pairs, pairing one healthy donor with one patient. The CDR3 runs 16 residues from the cysteine to the phenylalanine. CDR3 DNA only is kept here, 48 bases in frame from base 1. V gives up 3 bases and J gives up 0 bases, and the segment between their germline ends measures 12 bases. Looking up the germline V gene yields CDR1 MDHEN and CDR2 SYDVKM.

The receptor chain draws on TRBV28 and TRBJ2-4, with no confidently assigned D gene. Sequencing was done on a sample of naive CD4+ T cells from blood. In light of the paper, this sample's cell subset or site label describes: true naive CD4+ T cells. This clonotype was sampled from a man aged 25-40 years in good health. The CDR3 protein: CASSFWGYRAKNIQYF. DNA sequence: TGTGCCAGCAGTTTTTGGGGTTACCGAGCCAAAAACATTCAGTACTTC.